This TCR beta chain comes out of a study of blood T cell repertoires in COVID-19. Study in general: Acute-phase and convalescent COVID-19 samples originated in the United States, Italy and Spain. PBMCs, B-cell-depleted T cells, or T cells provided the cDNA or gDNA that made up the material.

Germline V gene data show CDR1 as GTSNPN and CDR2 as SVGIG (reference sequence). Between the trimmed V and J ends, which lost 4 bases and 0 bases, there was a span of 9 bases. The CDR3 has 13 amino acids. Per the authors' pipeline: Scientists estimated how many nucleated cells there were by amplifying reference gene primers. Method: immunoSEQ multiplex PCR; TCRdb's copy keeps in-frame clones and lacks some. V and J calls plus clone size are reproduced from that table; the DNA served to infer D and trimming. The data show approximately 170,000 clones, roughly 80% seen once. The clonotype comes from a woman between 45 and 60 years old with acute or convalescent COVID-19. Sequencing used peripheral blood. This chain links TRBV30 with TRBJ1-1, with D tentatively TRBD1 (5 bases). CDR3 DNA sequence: TGTGCCTGGAATAAGGGGATGAACACTGAAGCTTTCTTT. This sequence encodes CAWNKGMNTEAFF. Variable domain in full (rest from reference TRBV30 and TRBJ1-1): SQTIHQWPATLVQPVGSPLSLECTVEGTSNPNLYWYRQAAGRGLQLLFYSVGIGQISSEVPQNLSASRPQDRQFILSSKKLLLSDSGFYLCAWNKGMNTEAFFGQGTRLTVV.